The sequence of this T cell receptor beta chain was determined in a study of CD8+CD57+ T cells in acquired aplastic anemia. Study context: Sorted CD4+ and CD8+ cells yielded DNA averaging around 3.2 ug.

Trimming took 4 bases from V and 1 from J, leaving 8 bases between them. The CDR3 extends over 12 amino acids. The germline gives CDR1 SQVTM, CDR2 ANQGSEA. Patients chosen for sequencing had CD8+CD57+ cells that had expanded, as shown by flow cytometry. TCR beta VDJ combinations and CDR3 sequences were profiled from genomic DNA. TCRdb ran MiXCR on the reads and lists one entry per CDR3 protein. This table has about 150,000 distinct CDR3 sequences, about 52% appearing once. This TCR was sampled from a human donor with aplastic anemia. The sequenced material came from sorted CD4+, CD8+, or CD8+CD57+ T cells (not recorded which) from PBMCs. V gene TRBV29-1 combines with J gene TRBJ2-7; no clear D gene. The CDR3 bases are TGCAGCGTTGTCGGCACTTCCTACGAGCAGTACTTC. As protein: CSVVGTSYEQYF.